These 19 T cell receptor beta chains were all obtained from the same sample, sequenced in a study of blood T cell repertoires in COVID-19. The data were produced by immunoSEQ multiplex PCR, yet TCRdb's version contains in-frame clones alone and is incomplete. The sample holds about 200,000 clones, roughly 85% seen once. The sample taken for sequencing was PBMCs or T cells enriched from blood (not recorded which). The receptors come from a man aged 35 to 55 who had recovered from COVID-19.

The chain combines TRBV7-3 with TRBJ1-6, with D possibly matching TRBD1 (5 bases). Deletions cut 2 bases from V and 3 bases from J, with 11 bases between. The germline V gene encodes CDR1 SGHTA and CDR2 FQGTGA. The CDR3 totals 16 residues. The CDR3 DNA reads as TGTGCCAGCAGCTTAGGAAGGGGCCGCTATAATTCACCCCTCCACTTT. Amino acid sequence: CASSLGRGRYNSPLHF.

This clone was seen once. In DNA, the CDR3 is TGTGCCATCAGTGAAAGGGAGGGGGGGAACAATGAGCAGTTCTTC. This gives the protein CAISEREGGNNEQFF. This chain joins TRBV10-3 and TRBJ2-1; maybe TRBD2 (7 bases). The CDR3 extends over 15 amino acids. V lost 3 bases to trimming and J lost 5 bases, with 14 bases between them. From germline, CDR1 is ENHRY and CDR2 SYGVKD.

The chain combines TRBV27 with TRBJ2-7, with D perhaps TRBD2 (5 bases). The germline gives CDR1 MNHEY, CDR2 SMNVEV (reference sequence). V lost 10 bases to trimming and J lost 3 bases, with 25 bases between them. The CDR3 extends over 16 amino acids. CDR3 in amino acids: CATPLGHRPYYYEQYF. The CDR3 coding sequence is TGTGCCACCCCACTAGGCCACCGGCCATACTACTACGAGCAGTACTTC.

The CDR3 spells CASSLEGGSAEQYF. The CDR3 nucleotides are TGTGCCAGCAGCTTAGAAGGCGGGTCGGCCGAGCAGTACTTC. V and J are TRBV11-2 and TRBJ2-7; D is perhaps TRBD2 (5 bases). The length of the CDR3 is 14 residues. Germline V gives CDR1 SGHAT, CDR2 FQNNGV. Between the trimmed V and J ends, which lost 0 bases and 6 bases, there was a span of 12 bases. Full variable domain (missing parts from reference TRBV11-2 and TRBJ2-7): EAGVAQSPRYKIIEKRQSVAFWCNPISGHATLYWYQQILGQGPKLLIQFQNNGVVDDSQLPKDRFSAERLKGVDSTLKIQPAKLEDSAVYLCASSLEGGSAEQYFGPGTRLTVT.

In its sample, this clone was seen once. The genes are TRBV30 and TRBJ1-2, with no clear D. Germline CDR1 GTSNPN, CDR2 SVGIG (reference sequence). V lost 1 base and J 0 bases, leaving 9 bases between the germline ends. This CDR3 contains 14 residues. CDR3 loop: CAWSGITANYGYTF. CDR3 DNA: TGTGCCTGGAGTGGTATTACAGCTAACTATGGCTACACCTTC.

This clone was detected only a few times. The chain links TRBV12-3 or TRBV12-4 to TRBJ2-7, with D possibly TRBD1 on 6 matching bases. The CDR3 consists of 13 residues. Trimming left V 4 bases short and J 6 bases short, with 13 bases between. CDR3 DNA: TGTGCCAGCAGTTCAACCGGGACACTCGAGCAGTACTTC. The encoded protein is CASSSTGTLEQYF.

The rearrangement joins TRBV9 to TRBJ2-7, with TRBD1 matching 7 bases. The trim removed 0 bases at V and 3 bases at J, leaving 3 bases unmatched. The CDR3 has 14 amino acids. Germline assignment: CDR1 SGDLS and CDR2 YYNGEE. The CDR3 sequence is CASSVGDSLYEQYF. The CDR3 DNA is TGTGCCAGCAGCGTAGGGGACAGCCTCTACGAGCAGTACTTC.

This chain uses TRBV4-3 with TRBJ2-5, with TRBD2 matching 7 bases. V shed 4 bases and J 3 bases; nucleotides not matched to a gene: 11. Germline assignment: CDR1 LGHNA and CDR2 YSLEER. This CDR3 has 16 residues. The CDR3 spells CASSLAPTGTKETQYF. For the CDR3, the DNA is TGCGCCAGCAGCCTCGCCCCCACCGGGACTAAAGAGACCCAGTACTTC.

V usage is TRBV5-1 and J usage is TRBJ2-2; D call uncertain. The germline CDR1 and CDR2 sequences are SGHRS and YFSETQ. Trimming cost V 7 bases and J 0 bases, with 10 bases left between them. There are 14 residues in the CDR3. The CDR3 spells CASEGVSNTGELFF. CDR3 sequence (DNA): TGCGCCAGCGAAGGAGTATCGAACACCGGGGAGCTGTTTTTT.

The genes are TRBV9 and TRBJ1-2, with 7 bases lining up with TRBD1. The germline CDR1 and CDR2 sequences are SGDLS and YYNGEE. V shed 3 bases, J shed 4 bases, and the junction held 9 bases outside the gene matches. The CDR3 is made up of 15 amino acids. In DNA, the CDR3 is TGTGCCAGCAGCGGAGGCCGACAGGGTGGCTATGGCTACACCTTC. Protein sequence: CASSGGRQGGYGYTF.

A note on this clone: This sample also contains other DNA sequences that code for the same CDR3. The chain joins TRBV12-3 or TRBV12-4 to TRBJ1-1, with 8 bases identical to TRBD1. Trimming took 5 bases from V and 8 from J; bases not matched to a gene: 4. The CDR3 contains 12 residues. The CDR3 region has the DNA TGTGCCAGCAGTCTCGGACAGGGAGAAGCTTTCTTT. Translation gives CASSLGQGEAFF.

The chain recombines TRBV11-3 with TRBJ2-7; TRBD2 might be the D (6 bases). Trimming shortened V by 0 bases and J by 9 bases, and 15 bases separated the two germline ends. Germline V lookup: CDR1 SGHNT, CDR2 YENEEA. The CDR3 is 14 amino acids. The CDR3 sequence is CASSLDLRTIAQYF. In DNA, the CDR3 is TGTGCCAGCAGCTTAGATCTGCGGACTATTGCGCAGTACTTC.

V is TRBV7-2 and J is TRBJ2-7; D not resolved. CDR3 length equals 17 residues. In germline, CDR1 is SGHTA, CDR2 FQGNSA. V lost 0 bases to trimming and J lost 5 bases, with 20 bases between them. This CDR3 is CASSLASRVDSFHEQYF. The CDR3 nucleotides read TGTGCCAGCAGCTTAGCGTCCCGGGTAGACTCATTCCACGAGCAGTACTTC.

The genes are TRBV4-1 and TRBJ1-5; D perhaps matches TRBD1 (5 bases). Trimming stripped 3 bases from V and 2 bases from J, with 14 bases between. CDR1 and CDR2 from the germline V gene are MGHRA and YSYEKL. The CDR3 is 16 residues long. This chain's CDR3 is CASSQGGVGGNQPQHF. In nucleotides, the CDR3 is TGCGCCAGCAGCCAGGGAGGGGTCGGGGGCAATCAGCCCCAGCATTTT.

The genes are TRBV6-2 or TRBV6-3 and TRBJ1-6; D not certain. Germline V CDR1 and CDR2: MNHEY, SVGEGT. The CDR3 totals 20 residues. The V gene lost 0 bases and the J gene lost 8 bases, with 26 bases spanning the gap. This CDR3 reads CASSYSILDRGLIFDSPLHF. In DNA, the CDR3 is TGTGCCAGCAGTTACTCGATTCTGGACCGAGGACTCATCTTTGATTCACCCCTCCACTTT.

The rearrangement joins TRBV11-2 to TRBJ1-3; D is possibly TRBD1 (6 bases). Trimming removed 4 bases from V and 0 bases from J, with 10 bases in between. Germline V gene sequence: CDR1 SGHAT, CDR2 FQNNGV. CDR3 size: 15 residues. The CDR3 region is CASSWDTRSGNTIYF. The CDR3 coding sequence is TGTGCCAGCAGCTGGGACACACGCTCTGGAAACACCATATATTTT.

The rearrangement uses TRBV4-1 and TRBJ1-2, with D tentatively TRBD1 (5 bases). Germline CDR1 MGHRA, CDR2 YSYEKL. Trimming removed 4 bases at V and 8 bases at J, with 26 bases between. This CDR3 is built from 17 residues. CDR3 sequence reads: CASSPRSGLNAVSGYTF. The CDR3 nucleotides are TGCGCCAGCAGCCCGCGATCGGGACTAAACGCTGTCTCCGGCTACACCTTC.

The V gene is TRBV28, the J gene TRBJ1-1, with 11 bases aligning to TRBD1. Trimming at V came to 4 bases and at J to 3 bases, leaving 1 base not matched to a gene. The germline gives CDR1 MDHEN, CDR2 SYDVKM. The CDR3 sequence is 14 residues long. The CDR3 DNA sequence: TGTGCCAGCAGTTGGGGACAGGGGGACACTGAAGCTTTCTTT. As protein: CASSWGQGDTEAFF.

V gene TRBV11-2 combines with J gene TRBJ2-7; no firm D call. The CDR3 runs to 11 residues. Trimming left V 6 bases short and J 3 bases short, with 6 bases between. Germline V gene sequence: CDR1 SGHAT, CDR2 FQNNGV. Here the CDR3 reads CASRNFYEQYF. CDR3 nucleotides: TGTGCCAGCAGGAACTTCTACGAGCAGTACTTC.